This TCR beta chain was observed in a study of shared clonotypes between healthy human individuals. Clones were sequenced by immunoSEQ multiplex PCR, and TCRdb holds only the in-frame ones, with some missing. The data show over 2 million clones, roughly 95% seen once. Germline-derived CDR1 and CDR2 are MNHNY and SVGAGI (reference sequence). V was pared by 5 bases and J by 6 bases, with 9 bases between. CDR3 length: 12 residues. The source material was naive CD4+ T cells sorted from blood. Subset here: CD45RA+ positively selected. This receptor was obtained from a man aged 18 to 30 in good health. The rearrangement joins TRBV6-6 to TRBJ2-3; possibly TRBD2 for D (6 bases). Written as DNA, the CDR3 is TGTGCCAGCAGTCCCCTAGCGGATACGCAGTATTTT. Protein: CASSPLADTQYF.